This T cell receptor beta chain was found in a study of radiotherapy plus CTLA-4 blockade in lung cancer. Study-level information: Objective response rate was more than 15%; disease control rate, approximately 33%. Study-level points and caveats: Some TCR clones had been derived from tumors. These clones expanded in peripheral blood after radiotherapy plus ipilimumab. The authors reported that early blood T cell clone dynamics, with interferon-beta, best predicted response.

This table comes from immunoSEQ multiplex PCR, and its TCRdb copy is limited to in-frame clones, with some not included. The sample carries roughly 100,000 clones, more than 75% recorded once. The study gave focal radiation plus ipilimumab CTLA-4 blockade to patients with chemo-refractory metastatic non-small-cell lung cancer. Germline trimming cut 6 bases from V and 8 bases from J; bases unmatched to any gene: 5. This CDR3 is built from 14 residues. Germline CDR1 LNHDA, CDR2 SQIVND (reference sequence). A remark on this clone: Its antigen is not identified.

The sequencing here drew on peripheral blood, taken from a patient treated with radiotherapy plus ipilimumab. The gene calls are TRBV19 and TRBJ1-4; 11 bases are shared with TRBD1. This TCR came from a human donor with non-small cell lung cancer that progressed on radiotherapy plus ipilimumab. Some clones in this sample may be carry-over from other donors' samples. The CDR3 spells CASSGQGAWEKLFF. CDR3 nucleotide sequence: TGTGCCAGTAGCGGACAGGGGGCCTGGGAAAAACTGTTTTTT.